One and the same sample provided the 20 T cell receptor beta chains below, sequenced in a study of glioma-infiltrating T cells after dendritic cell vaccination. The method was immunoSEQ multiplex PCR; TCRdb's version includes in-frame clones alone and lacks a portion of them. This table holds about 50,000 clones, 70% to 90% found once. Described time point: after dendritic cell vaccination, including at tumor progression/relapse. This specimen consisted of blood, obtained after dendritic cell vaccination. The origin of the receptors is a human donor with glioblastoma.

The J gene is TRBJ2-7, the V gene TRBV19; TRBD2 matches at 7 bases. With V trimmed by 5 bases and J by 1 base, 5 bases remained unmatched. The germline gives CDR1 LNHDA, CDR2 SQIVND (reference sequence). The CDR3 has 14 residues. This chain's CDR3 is CASSPRLASYEQYF. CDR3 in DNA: TGTGCCAGTAGTCCCCGACTAGCTTCCTACGAGCAGTACTTC. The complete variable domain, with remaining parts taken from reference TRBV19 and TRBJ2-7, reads DGGITQSPKYLFRKEGQNVTLSCEQNLNHDAMYWYRQDPGQGLRLIYYSQIVNDFQKGDIAEGYSVSREKKESFPLTVTSAQKNPTAFYLCASSPRLASYEQYFGPGTRLTVT.

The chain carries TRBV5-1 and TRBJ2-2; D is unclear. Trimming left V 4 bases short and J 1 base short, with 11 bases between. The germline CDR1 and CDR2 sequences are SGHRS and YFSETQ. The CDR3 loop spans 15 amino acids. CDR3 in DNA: TGCGCCAGCAGCCAATCCTTACTGAACACCGGGGAGCTGTTTTTT. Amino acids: CASSQSLLNTGELFF.

Here the CDR3 DNA reads TGTGCCAGCAGTGGGTCGGCGGGGGGGCTAGGGGTCACAGATACGCAGTATTTT. This sequence encodes CASSGSAGGLGVTDTQYF. V is TRBV6-1 and J is TRBJ2-3; 9 positions match TRBD2. The germline V gene has CDR1 MNHNS and CDR2 SASEGT. Trimming took 4 bases from V and 2 from J; bases not matched to a gene: 13. The CDR3 has 18 residues.

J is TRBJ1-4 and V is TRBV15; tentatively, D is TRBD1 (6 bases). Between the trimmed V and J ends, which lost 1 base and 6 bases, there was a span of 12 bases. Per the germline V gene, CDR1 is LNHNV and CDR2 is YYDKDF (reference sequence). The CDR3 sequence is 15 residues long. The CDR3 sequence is CATSRGGGWDEKLFF. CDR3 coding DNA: TGTGCCACCAGCAGAGGAGGGGGATGGGATGAAAAACTGTTTTTT. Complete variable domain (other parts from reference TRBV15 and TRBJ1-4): DAMVIQNPRYQVTQFGKPVTLSCSQTLNHNVMYWYQQKSSQAPKLLFHYYDKDFNNEADTPDNFQSRRPNTSFCFLDIRSPGLGDTAMYLCATSRGGGWDEKLFFGSGTQLSVL.

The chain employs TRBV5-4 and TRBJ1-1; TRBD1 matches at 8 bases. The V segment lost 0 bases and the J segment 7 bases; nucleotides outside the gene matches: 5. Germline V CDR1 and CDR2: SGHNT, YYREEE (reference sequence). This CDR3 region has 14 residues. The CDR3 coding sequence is TGTGCCAGCAGCTTGGGTCAGGGGGCTGGTGAAGCTTTCTTT. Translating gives CASSLGQGAGEAFF.

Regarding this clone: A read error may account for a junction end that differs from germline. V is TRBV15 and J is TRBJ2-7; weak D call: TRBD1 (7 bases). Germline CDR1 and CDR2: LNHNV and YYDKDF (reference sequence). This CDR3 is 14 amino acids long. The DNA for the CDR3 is TGTGCCGCCAGCACCAGGGGGGACTCCTACGAGCAGTACTTC. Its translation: CAASTRGDSYEQYF.

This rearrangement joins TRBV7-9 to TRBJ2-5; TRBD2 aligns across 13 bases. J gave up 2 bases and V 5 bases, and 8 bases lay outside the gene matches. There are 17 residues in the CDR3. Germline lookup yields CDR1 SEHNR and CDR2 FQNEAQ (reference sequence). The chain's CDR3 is CASSNSGTSGVQETQYF. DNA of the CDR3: TGTGCCAGCAGCAATTCCGGGACTAGCGGGGTTCAAGAGACCCAGTACTTC. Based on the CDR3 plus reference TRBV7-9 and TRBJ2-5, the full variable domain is DTGVSQNPRHKITKRGQNVTFRCDPISEHNRLYWYRQTLGQGPEFLTYFQNEAQLEKSRLLSDRFSAERPKGSFSTLEIQRTEQGDSAMYLCASSNSGTSGVQETQYFGPGTRLLVL.

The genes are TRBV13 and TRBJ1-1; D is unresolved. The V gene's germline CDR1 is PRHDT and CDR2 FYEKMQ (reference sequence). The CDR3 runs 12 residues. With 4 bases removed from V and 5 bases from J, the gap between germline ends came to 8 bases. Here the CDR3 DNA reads TGTGCCAGCAGCTCCCAGAGGACTGAAGCTTTCTTT. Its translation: CASSSQRTEAFF.

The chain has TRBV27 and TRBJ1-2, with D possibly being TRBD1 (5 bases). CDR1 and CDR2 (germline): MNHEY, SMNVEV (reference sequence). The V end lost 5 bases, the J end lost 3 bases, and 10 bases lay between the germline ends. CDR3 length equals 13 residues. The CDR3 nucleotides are TGTGCCAGCAGTCTCACAGGCGACTATGGCTACACCTTC. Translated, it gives CASSLTGDYGYTF.

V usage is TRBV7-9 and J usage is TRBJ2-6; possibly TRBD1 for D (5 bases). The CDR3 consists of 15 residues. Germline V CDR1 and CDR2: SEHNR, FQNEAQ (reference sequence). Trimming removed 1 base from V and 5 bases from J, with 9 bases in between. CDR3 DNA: TGTGCCAGCAGCTTAGAGGGGTTCTGGGCCAACGTCCTGACTTTC. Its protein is CASSLEGFWANVLTF.

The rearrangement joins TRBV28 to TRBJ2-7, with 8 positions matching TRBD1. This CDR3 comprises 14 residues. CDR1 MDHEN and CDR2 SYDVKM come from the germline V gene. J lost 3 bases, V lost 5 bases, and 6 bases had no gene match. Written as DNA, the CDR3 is TGTGCCAGCAGTAGGACAGGGACAGACTACGAGCAGTACTTC. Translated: CASSRTGTDYEQYF.

CDR3 DNA sequence: TGTGCCAGCAGTGAGCGGGGGGGCCAAGAGACCCAGTACTTC. Amino acid sequence: CASSERGGQETQYF. This chain joins TRBV6-4 and TRBJ2-5, with 9 bases fitting TRBD2. Germline trimming cut 3 bases from V and 1 base from J; bases unmatched to any gene: 0. The CDR3 is 14 residues long. Germline V gene data show CDR1 as MRHNA and CDR2 as SNTAGT.

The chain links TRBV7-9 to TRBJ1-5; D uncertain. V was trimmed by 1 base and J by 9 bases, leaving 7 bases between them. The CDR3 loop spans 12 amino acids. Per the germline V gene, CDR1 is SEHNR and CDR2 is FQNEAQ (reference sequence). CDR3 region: CASSLGARPQHF. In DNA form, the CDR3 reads TGTGCCAGCAGCTTAGGGGCTCGGCCCCAGCATTTT.

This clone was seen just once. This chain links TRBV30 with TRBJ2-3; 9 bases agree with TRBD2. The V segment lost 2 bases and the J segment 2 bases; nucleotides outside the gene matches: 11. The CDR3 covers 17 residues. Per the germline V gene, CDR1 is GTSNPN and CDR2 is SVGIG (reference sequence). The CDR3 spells CAWSKGRLAGTTDTQYF. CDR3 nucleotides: TGTGCCTGGAGTAAGGGGCGGCTAGCGGGGACCACAGATACGCAGTATTTT.

CDR3 sequence: CASSLEQVYGYTF. CDR3 DNA: TGTGCCAGCAGCTTAGAACAGGTATATGGCTACACCTTC. This sequence joins TRBV7-2 and TRBJ1-2, with D tentatively TRBD1 (5 bases). The CDR3 is made up of 13 amino acids. Deletions cut 1 base from V and 5 bases from J, with 8 bases between. Germline CDR1 reads SGHTA; CDR2 reads FQGNSA.

The CDR3 sequence: CASHPTQGYNEQFF. The DNA of the CDR3 is TGCGCCAGCCACCCGACCCAGGGGTACAATGAGCAGTTCTTC. V usage is TRBV10-1 and J usage is TRBJ2-1; D perhaps matches TRBD1 (6 bases). The germline CDR1 and CDR2 sequences are WNHNN and SYGVQD (reference sequence). V was pared by 8 bases and J by 4 bases, with 15 bases between. This CDR3 contains 14 residues.

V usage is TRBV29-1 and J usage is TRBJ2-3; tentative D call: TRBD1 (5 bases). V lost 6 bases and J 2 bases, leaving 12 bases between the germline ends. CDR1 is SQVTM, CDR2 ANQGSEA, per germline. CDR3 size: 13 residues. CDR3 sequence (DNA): TGCAGCGTCGAACCAGGGAACACAGATACGCAGTATTTT. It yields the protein CSVEPGNTDTQYF.

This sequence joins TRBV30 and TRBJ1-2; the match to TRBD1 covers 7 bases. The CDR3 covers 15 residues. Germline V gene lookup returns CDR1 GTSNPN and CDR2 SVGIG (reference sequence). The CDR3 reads CASAEGSQGVYGYTF. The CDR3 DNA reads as TGTGCTTCGGCCGAAGGGAGCCAGGGGGTTTATGGCTACACCTTC. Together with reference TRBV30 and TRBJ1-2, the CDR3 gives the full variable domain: SQTIHQWPATLVQPVGSPLSLECTVEGTSNPNLYWYRQAAGRGLQLLFYSVGIGQISSEVPQNLSASRPQDRQFILSSKKLLLSDSGFYLCASAEGSQGVYGYTFGSGTRLTVV.

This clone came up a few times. The CDR3 is CAINSGRGSPGNTIYF. In DNA form, the CDR3 reads TGTGCCATCAATAGCGGACGCGGCTCCCCCGGAAACACCATATATTTT. The J gene is TRBJ1-3, the V gene TRBV10-3; D is ambiguous. The CDR3 consists of 16 residues. Germline V gene lookup returns CDR1 ENHRY and CDR2 SYGVKD. Trimming took off 7 bases at V and 4 bases at J, with 20 bases between the two ends.

DNA of the CDR3: TGTGCCAGCAGCTTAGCGGAGGGGGCCTATGAGCAGTTCTTC. This encodes CASSLAEGAYEQFF. The chain carries TRBV7-6 and TRBJ2-1; possibly TRBD1 for D (7 bases). V gave up 0 bases and J gave up 8 bases, with 11 bases separating them. CDR3 size: 14 residues. The V gene's germline CDR1 is SGHVS and CDR2 FNYEAQ.